The rows below give T cell receptor beta chains drawn from one sample of a study of T-cell reconstitution after alpha-beta-depleted transplantation in children. TCRdb re-called the PCR reads with MiXCR, one entry per CDR3 protein. The repertoire has almost 600,000 distinct CDR3 sequences, 27% of them found once; the top ten carry around 36%. The material was PBMCs, obtained before TCRalphabeta/CD19-depleted stem cell transplant. All receptors derive from a boy under two years old with Wiskott-Aldrich syndrome, due to receive a stem cell transplant. Each CDR3 is given with its conserved first and last residue. A D gene is named only where the DNA matches it firmly. The size entry is marked missing in some rows and otherwise reads once, few, many or a size class.

clone size	D gene	J gene	V gene	CDR3 protein	CDR3 DNA
.	.	TRBJ2-3	TRBV20-1	CSAGVSDTQYF	TGCAGTGCGGGAGTTTCAGATACGCAGTATTTT
few	TRBD1	TRBJ2-3	TRBV20-1	CSAEIQGHGTQYF	TGCAGTGCTGAAATACAGGGGCATGGTACGCAGTATTTT
few	TRBD1	TRBJ1-5	TRBV7-8	CASSYGWDRANQPQHF	TGTGCCAGCAGCTACGGCTGGGACAGGGCTAATCAGCCCCAGCATTTT
.	.	TRBJ2-5	TRBV9	CASSNTSQTQYF	TGTGCCAGCAGCAACACTAGCCAGACCCAGTACTTC
few	TRBD2	TRBJ2-7	TRBV9	CASSADPSGSGGEQYF	TGTGCCAGCAGCGCGGACCCAAGCGGGAGTGGGGGCGAGCAGTACTTC
few	.	TRBJ2-7	TRBV7-2	CASSFVLGYEQYF	TGTGCCAGCAGCTTTGTTTTGGGCTACGAGCAGTACTTC
few	.	TRBJ2-1	TRBV5-6	CASSLEGREQFF	TGTGCCAGCAGCTTGGAAGGCCGCGAGCAGTTCTTC
few	.	TRBJ2-2	TRBV27	CASNLRGTGELFF	TGTGCCAGCAATCTGCGGGGCACCGGGGAGCTGTTTTTT
.	TRBD2	TRBJ2-1	TRBV29-1	CSVLAGVSYNEQFF	TGCAGCGTTCTAGCGGGAGTTTCCTACAATGAGCAGTTCTTC
few	TRBD2	TRBJ2-7	TRBV28	CASRPTWTSGRGEQYF	TGTGCCAGCAGACCTACTTGGACTAGCGGAAGGGGCGAGCAGTACTTC
few	TRBD1	TRBJ2-7	TRBV4-2	CASSQTLDRDLYEQYF	TGTGCCAGCAGCCAAACCTTGGACAGGGATCTTTACGAGCAGTACTTC
.	TRBD1	TRBJ1-1	TRBV5-5	CASSPDRGRNTEAFF	TGTGCCAGCAGTCCAGACAGGGGGAGGAACACTGAAGCTTTCTTT
few	.	TRBJ2-1	TRBV12-3/TRBV12-4	CASSLRRVRYNEQFF	TGTGCCAGCAGTTTAAGGCGGGTTCGGTACAATGAGCAGTTCTTC
few	.	TRBJ1-1	TRBV5-1	CASSFIGGTEAFF	TGCGCCAGCAGCTTTATTGGCGGCACTGAAGCTTTCTTT
.	.	TRBJ1-2	TRBV5-6	CASSARVRGTYGYTF	TGTGCCAGCAGCGCTCGGGTCCGGGGCACCTATGGCTACACCTTC
few	TRBD1	TRBJ1-2	TRBV10-3	CAISEGDRRKNYGYTF	TGTGCCATCAGTGAGGGGGACAGGCGGAAGAACTATGGCTACACCTTC
.	.	TRBJ2-3	TRBV12-3/TRBV12-4	CASSFSGRGSTDTQYF	TGTGCCAGCAGTTTTTCGGGTCGCGGGAGCACAGATACGCAGTATTTT
.	TRBD2	TRBJ2-1	TRBV20-1	CCARFTSGRASYNEQFF	TGCTGTGCTAGGTTCACTAGCGGGAGGGCCTCCTACAATGAGCAGTTCTTC
few	.	TRBJ2-3	TRBV10-3	CAISESSPQGGDTQYF	TGTGCCATCAGTGAGTCTTCGCCCCAAGGTGGGGATACGCAGTATTTT
.	.	TRBJ1-2	TRBV28	CASSPSGQQSGYTF	TGTGCCAGCAGCCCCAGTGGTCAGCAAAGCGGCTACACCTTC
.	.	TRBJ1-3	TRBV18	CASSPPGGPNSGNTIYF	TGTGCCAGCTCACCACCGGGCGGACCAAACTCTGGAAACACCATATATTTT
once	.	TRBJ2-7	TRBV7-2	CASSGPTVSYEQYF	TGTGCCAGCAGCGGCCCGACAGTCTCCTACGAGCAGTACTTC
.	TRBD1	TRBJ2-7	TRBV6-1	CASSGRGLPYEQYF	TGTGCCAGCAGTGGCAGGGGGCTACCCTACGAGCAGTACTTC
few	TRBD2	TRBJ2-1	TRBV18	CATGGSVYNEQFF	TGTGCCACCGGGGGGAGCGTCTACAATGAGCAGTTCTTC
.	TRBD2	TRBJ2-3	TRBV28	CASSPPGLATQYF	TGTGCCAGCAGTCCCCCGGGACTAGCTACGCAGTATTTT
.	.	TRBJ2-5	TRBV15	CATSRASTGTQETQYF	TGTGCCACCAGCAGAGCTTCGACCGGGACCCAAGAGACCCAGTACTTC
.	TRBD2	TRBJ2-5	TRBV20-1	CSADNSGRGQETQYF	TGCAGTGCGGACAATAGCGGGAGGGGCCAAGAGACCCAGTACTTC
.	TRBD1	TRBJ2-6	TRBV28	CASSETGPRGANVLTF	TGTGCCAGCAGTGAGACAGGGCCCCGGGGGGCCAACGTCCTGACTTTC
.	.	TRBJ2-5	TRBV5-1	CASSLVGQQETQYF	TGCGCCAGCAGCTTGGTTGGACAGCAAGAGACCCAGTACTTC
.	TRBD2	TRBJ2-2	TRBV18	CASSPPGLARDGELFF	TGTGCCAGCTCACCGCCGGGACTAGCGCGAGACGGGGAGCTGTTTTTT
.	TRBD2	TRBJ2-1	TRBV29-1	CSAKGLAENNEQFF	TGCAGCGCTAAGGGACTAGCGGAAAACAATGAGCAGTTCTTC
.	.	TRBJ2-7	TRBV27	CASSQGGAEAEQYF	TGTGCCAGCAGTCAGGGCGGGGCGGAGGCCGAGCAGTACTTC
.	.	TRBJ2-1	TRBV30	CAWSAGVNEQFF	TGTGCCTGGAGTGCAGGGGTCAATGAGCAGTTCTTC
.	.	TRBJ1-1	TRBV9	CASSPDTFEAFF	TGTGCCAGCAGCCCAGACACTTTTGAAGCTTTCTTT
few	.	TRBJ2-1	TRBV5-1	CASSFRGGLQFF	TGCGCCAGCAGCTTCCGCGGGGGCTTACAGTTCTTC
few	TRBD2	TRBJ2-5	TRBV25-1	CASSEGRSSGREYQETQYF	TGTGCCAGCAGTGAAGGTCGGTCTAGCGGGAGGGAGTACCAAGAGACCCAGTACTTC
few	.	TRBJ2-5	TRBV5-1	CASSSQPKETQYF	TGCGCCAGCAGCTCGCAACCAAAAGAGACCCAGTACTTC
.	.	TRBJ2-2	TRBV24-1	CATSSRAGELFF	TGTGCCACCAGCTCGAGGGCCGGGGAGCTGTTTTTT
few	.	TRBJ1-3	TRBV20-1	CSASPPGRGNGNTIYF	TGCAGTGCTAGCCCCCCGGGGCGGGGGAACGGAAACACCATATATTTT
few	.	TRBJ2-1	TRBV28	CASSLFVQGRDEQFF	TGTGCCAGCAGTTTATTCGTCCAGGGGAGAGATGAGCAGTTCTTC
.	TRBD2	TRBJ2-3	TRBV5-1	CASSFPAGQADTQYF	TGCGCCAGCAGCTTCCCAGCGGGGCAAGCAGATACGCAGTATTTT
few	.	TRBJ2-5	TRBV6-5	CASSYSMETQYF	TGTGCCAGCAGTTACTCGATGGAGACCCAGTACTTC
few	.	TRBJ2-7	TRBV27	CASSIYPWSSYEQYF	TGTGCCAGCAGTATCTATCCATGGAGCTCCTACGAGCAGTACTTC
few	TRBD2	TRBJ2-2	TRBV12-3/TRBV12-4	CASRPGLAIGELFF	TGTGCCAGCAGACCGGGACTAGCGATCGGGGAGCTGTTTTTT
few	.	TRBJ2-3	TRBV5-5	CASSSFVGRTDTQYF	TGTGCCAGCAGCTCCTTCGTGGGGCGGACAGATACGCAGTATTTT
.	TRBD1	TRBJ2-1	TRBV18	CASSPDRGGILFF	TGTGCCAGCTCCCCCGACAGGGGCGGCATCTTATTCTTC